This T cell receptor beta chain was profiled in a study of shared clonotypes between healthy human individuals. Approximately 30,000 T cell genomes, or approximately 0.3 ug DNA, went into unsorted PBMC replicate PCRs. Repertoires were generated with immunoSEQ multiplex PCR, while TCRdb's copy carries only in-frame clones and drops some. The table includes fewer than 600,000 clones, roughly four fifths detected once. The TCR originated in a woman aged 40 to 50 in good health. Some clones in this sample may be carry-over from other donors' samples. What was sequenced was PBMCs.

CDR3 protein: CASSDQGALGNTIYF. For the CDR3, the DNA is TGTGCCAGCAGTGACCAGGGGGCGCTTGGAAACACCATATATTTT. The chain is built from TRBV27 and TRBJ1-3, with 8 nucleotides matching TRBD1. The CDR3 loop spans 15 amino acids. The ends lost 5 bases at V and 3 bases at J; junction bases unmatched: 6. Germline-derived CDR1 and CDR2 are MNHEY and SMNVEV (reference sequence).